This T cell receptor beta chain originates from a study of T cell responses to AZD1222 COVID-19 vaccine. Whole-study findings and limits: Spike-specific TCR breadth and depth were elevated following two AZD1222 doses.

Germline V CDR1 and CDR2: SGHTA, FQGTGA. V lost 6 bases, J lost 4 bases, and 2 bases stayed unmatched. This CDR3 is built from 13 residues. The method was immunoSEQ multiplex PCR; TCRdb's version includes in-frame clones alone and lacks a portion of them. This sample yields approximately 200,000 clones, of which roughly 92% are seen a single time; about 3.5% belongs to the top ten. This clone came up once. Its target is not known. The source was peripheral blood, collected 28 days after the second AZD1222 dose. This clonotype was sampled from an adult who received the AZD1222 COVID-19 vaccine. The chain has TRBV7-3 and TRBJ2-3; TRBD2 matches at 9 bases. The CDR3 loop reads CASRPSGADTQYF. Here the CDR3 DNA reads TGTGCCAGCAGACCTAGCGGGGCAGATACGCAGTATTTT.